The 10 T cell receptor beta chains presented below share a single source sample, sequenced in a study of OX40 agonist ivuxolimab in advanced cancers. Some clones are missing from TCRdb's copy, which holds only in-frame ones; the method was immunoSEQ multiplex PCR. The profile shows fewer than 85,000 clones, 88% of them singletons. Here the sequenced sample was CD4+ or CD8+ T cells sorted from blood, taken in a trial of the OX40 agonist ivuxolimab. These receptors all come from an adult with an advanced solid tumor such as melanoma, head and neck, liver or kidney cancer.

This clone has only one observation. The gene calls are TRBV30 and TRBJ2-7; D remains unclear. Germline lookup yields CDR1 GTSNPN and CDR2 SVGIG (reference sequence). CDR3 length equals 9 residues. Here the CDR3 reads CAMGYEQYF. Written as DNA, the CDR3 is TGTGCGATGGGCTACGAGCAGTACTTC.

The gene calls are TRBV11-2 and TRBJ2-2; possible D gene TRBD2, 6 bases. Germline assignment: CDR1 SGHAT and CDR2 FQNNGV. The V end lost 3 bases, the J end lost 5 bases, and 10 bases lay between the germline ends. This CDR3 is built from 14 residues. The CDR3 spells CASSFQAGTGELFF. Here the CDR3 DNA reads TGTGCCAGCAGCTTTCAGGCGGGGACCGGGGAGCTGTTTTTT.

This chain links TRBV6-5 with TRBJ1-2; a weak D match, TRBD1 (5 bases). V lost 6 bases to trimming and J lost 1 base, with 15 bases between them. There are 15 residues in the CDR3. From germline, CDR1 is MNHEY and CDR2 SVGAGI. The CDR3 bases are TGTGCCAGCAGACCCGGGGAGGGGTTTAACTATGGCTACACCTTC. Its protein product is CASRPGEGFNYGYTF.

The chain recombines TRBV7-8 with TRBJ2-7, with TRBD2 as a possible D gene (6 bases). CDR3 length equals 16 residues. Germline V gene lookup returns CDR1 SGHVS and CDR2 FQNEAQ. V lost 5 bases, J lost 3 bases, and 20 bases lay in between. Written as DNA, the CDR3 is TGTGCCAGCAGCCCCCTGGAGGAGGGGAGAGGCTACGAGCAGTACTTC. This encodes CASSPLEEGRGYEQYF.

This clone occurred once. The CDR3 here is CASSPRNDLSGNTIYF. The CDR3 DNA is TGTGCCAGCTCACCACGTAACGACCTCTCTGGAAACACCATATATTTT. The chain joins TRBV18 to TRBJ1-3; D call uncertain. Germline V gives CDR1 KGHSH, CDR2 LQKENI. The V end lost 1 base, the J end lost 0 bases, and 10 bases lay between the germline ends. The length of the CDR3 is 16 residues.

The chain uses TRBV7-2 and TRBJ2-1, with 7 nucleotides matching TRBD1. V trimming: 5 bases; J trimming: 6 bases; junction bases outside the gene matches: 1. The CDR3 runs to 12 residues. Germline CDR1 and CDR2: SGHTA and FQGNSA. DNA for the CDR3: TGTGCCAGCAGCCAGGGGGTCAATGAGCAGTTCTTC. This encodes CASSQGVNEQFF.

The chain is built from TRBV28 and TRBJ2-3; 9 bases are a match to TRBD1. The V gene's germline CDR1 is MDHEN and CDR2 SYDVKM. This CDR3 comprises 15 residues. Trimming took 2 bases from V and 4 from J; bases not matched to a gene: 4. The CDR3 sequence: CASSLSGTGPDTQYF. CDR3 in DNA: TGTGCCAGCAGTTTAAGTGGGACAGGGCCAGATACGCAGTATTTT.

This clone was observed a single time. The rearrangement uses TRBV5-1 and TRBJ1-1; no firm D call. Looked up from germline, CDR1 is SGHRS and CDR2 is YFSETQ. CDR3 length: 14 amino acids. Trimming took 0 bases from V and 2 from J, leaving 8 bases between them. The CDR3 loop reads CASSLGGENTEAFF. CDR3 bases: TGCGCCAGCAGCTTGGGGGGAGAAAACACTGAAGCTTTCTTT. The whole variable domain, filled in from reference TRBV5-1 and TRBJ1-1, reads KAGVTQTPRYLIKTRGQQVTLSCSPISGHRSVSWYQQTPGQGLQFLFEYFSETQRNKGNFPGRFSGRQFSNSRSEMNVSTLELGDSALYLCASSLGGENTEAFFGQGTRLTVV.

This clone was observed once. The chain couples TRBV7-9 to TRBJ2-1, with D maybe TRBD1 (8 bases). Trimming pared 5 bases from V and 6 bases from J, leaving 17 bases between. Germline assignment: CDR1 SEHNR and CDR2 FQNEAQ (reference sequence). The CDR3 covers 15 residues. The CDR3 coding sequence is TGTGCCAGCAGCCCCGGGGGGCAGGGGGCCAATGAGCAGTTCTTC. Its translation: CASSPGGQGANEQFF.

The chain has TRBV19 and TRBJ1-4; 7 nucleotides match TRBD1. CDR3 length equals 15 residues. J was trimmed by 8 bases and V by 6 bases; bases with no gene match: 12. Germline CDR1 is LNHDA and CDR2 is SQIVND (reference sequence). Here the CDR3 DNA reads TGTGCCAGTAGGCCGTACAGGGGAGGAAAGGAAAAACTGTTTTTT. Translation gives CASRPYRGGKEKLFF.